This TCR beta chain emerged from a study of metastatic and nonmetastatic thyroid tumors. Looking at the study overall: Repertoire comparison spanned blood and tumor or nodule tissue of malignant and benign thyroid patients. Study-wide points: According to reports, the diversity of TCR beta was significantly higher in malignant thyroid tumors than in benign nodules, and this held in both blood and tumor samples.

There were no patients who had received any treatment before thyroid surgery. TCRdb reprocessed the PCR reads via MiXCR. The top ten clones hold roughly 30% of a sample with 22,000 or so clones, around 19% of them seen once. This clone was seen repeatedly, ten times or more. What it binds is unknown. The sequencing sample was made of blood. The clonotype originates from a female donor with papillary thyroid cancer or a benign thyroid nodule (not recorded which). Some clones in this sample may be carry-over from other donors' samples.

DNA for the CDR3: TGTGCCAGCAGCGAGAATCCGGGACCAGACACAGATACGCAGTATTTT. Translated: CASSENPGPDTDTQYF. This rearrangement joins TRBV9 to TRBJ2-3; the D call may be TRBD1 or TRBD2 (5 bases each). CDR1 SGDLS and CDR2 YYNGEE come from the germline V gene. There are 16 residues in the CDR3. V was trimmed by 3 bases and J by 2 bases, leaving 16 bases between them.